Listed here is a single T cell receptor beta chain. The data belong to a study of CD8 T cells in Susac syndrome. The CDR3 is 16 amino acids. V shed 6 bases and J shed 0 bases, with 17 bases lying between them. Looked up from germline, CDR1 is MDHEN and CDR2 is SYDVKM. RNA in amounts of roughly 0.5 to 1 ug was reverse transcribed with random hexamers. TCRdb re-called the immunoSEQ multiplex PCR reads through MiXCR, storing one row per CDR3 protein. The sample includes around 80,000 distinct CDR3 sequences, roughly 95% seen only once; the top ten take roughly 0.44%. This TCR was recovered from a human donor with Susac syndrome. The source material was CD8+ T cells from PBMCs. The J gene is TRBJ1-2, the V gene TRBV28; no reliable D call. The CDR3: CASSPYGRRANYGYTF. The CDR3 region has the DNA TGTGCCAGCAGCCCTTACGGGCGCCGGGCTAACTATGGCTACACCTTC.